This T cell receptor beta chain was identified in a study of blood T cell repertoires in COVID-19. The CDR3 spans 14 residues. CDR1 is LGHNA and CDR2 is YNFKEQ in the germline V gene. J was trimmed by 4 bases and V by 4 bases; bases with no gene match: 4. Clones were sequenced by immunoSEQ multiplex PCR, and TCRdb holds only the in-frame ones, with some missing. Among 100,000 or so clones listed, 91% were seen once. The gene calls are TRBV4-2 and TRBJ2-3; 8 bases map to TRBD2. This TCR was recovered from a man over 45 with acute or convalescent COVID-19. Sequenced input: peripheral blood. The CDR3 loop reads CASSPAGGPDTQYF. Here the CDR3 DNA reads TGTGCCAGCAGCCCGGCGGGGGGTCCAGATACGCAGTATTTT.